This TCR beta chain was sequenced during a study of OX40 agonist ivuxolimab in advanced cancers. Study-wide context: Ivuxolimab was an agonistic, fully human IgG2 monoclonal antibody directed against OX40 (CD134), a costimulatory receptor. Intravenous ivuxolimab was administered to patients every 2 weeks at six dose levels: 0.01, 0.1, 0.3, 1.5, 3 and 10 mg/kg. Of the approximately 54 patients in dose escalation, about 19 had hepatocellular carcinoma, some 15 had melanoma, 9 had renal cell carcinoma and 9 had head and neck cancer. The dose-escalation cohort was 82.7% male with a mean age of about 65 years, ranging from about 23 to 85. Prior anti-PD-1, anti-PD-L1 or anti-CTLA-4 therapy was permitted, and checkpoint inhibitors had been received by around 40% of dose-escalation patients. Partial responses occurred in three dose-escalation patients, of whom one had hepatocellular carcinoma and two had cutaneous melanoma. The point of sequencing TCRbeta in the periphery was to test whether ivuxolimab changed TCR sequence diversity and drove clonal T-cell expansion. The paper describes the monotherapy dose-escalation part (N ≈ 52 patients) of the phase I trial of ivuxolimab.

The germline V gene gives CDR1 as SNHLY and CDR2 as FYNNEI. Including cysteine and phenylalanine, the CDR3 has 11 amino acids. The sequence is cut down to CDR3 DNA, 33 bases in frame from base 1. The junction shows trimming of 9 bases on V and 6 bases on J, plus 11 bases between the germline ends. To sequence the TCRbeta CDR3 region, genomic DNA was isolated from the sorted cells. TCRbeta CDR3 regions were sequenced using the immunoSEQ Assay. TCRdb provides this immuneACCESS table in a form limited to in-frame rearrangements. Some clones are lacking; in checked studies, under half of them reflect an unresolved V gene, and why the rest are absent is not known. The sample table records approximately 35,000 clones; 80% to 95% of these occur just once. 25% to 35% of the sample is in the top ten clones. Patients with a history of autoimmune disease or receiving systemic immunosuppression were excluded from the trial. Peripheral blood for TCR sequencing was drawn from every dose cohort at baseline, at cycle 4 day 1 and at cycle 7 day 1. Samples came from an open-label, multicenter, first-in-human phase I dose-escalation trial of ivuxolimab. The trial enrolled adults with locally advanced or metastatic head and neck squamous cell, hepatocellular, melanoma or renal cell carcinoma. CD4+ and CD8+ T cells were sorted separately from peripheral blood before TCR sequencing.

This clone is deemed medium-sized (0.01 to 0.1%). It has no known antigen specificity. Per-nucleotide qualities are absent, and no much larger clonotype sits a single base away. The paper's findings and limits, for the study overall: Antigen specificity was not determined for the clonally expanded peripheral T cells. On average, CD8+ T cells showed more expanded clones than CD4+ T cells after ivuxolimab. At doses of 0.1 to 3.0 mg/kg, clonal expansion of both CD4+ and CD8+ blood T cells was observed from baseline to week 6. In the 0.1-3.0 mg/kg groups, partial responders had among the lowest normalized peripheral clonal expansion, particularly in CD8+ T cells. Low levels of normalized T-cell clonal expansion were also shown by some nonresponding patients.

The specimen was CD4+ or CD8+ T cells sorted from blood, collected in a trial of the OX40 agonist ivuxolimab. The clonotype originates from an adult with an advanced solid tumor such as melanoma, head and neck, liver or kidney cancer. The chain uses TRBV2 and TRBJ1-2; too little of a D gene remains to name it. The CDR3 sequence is CARHSGNGYTF. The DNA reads TGTGCCAGACATAGTGGGAATGGCTACACCTTC.